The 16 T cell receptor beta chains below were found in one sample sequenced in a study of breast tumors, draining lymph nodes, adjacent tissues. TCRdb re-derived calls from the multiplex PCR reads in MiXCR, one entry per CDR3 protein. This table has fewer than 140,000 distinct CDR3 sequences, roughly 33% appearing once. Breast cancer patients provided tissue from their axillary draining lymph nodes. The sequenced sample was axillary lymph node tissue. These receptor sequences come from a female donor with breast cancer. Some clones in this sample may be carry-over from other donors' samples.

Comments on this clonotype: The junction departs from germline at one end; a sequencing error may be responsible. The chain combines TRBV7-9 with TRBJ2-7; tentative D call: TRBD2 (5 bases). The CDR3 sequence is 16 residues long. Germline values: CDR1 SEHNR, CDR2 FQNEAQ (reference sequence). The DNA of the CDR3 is TGTGCCAGCAGCTTACCTCTAGCAGGAGAAACCTACGAGCGGTACTTC. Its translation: CASSLPLAGETYERYF.

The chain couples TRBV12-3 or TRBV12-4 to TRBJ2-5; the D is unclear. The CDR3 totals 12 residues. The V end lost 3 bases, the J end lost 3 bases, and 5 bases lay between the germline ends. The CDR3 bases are TGTGCCAGCAGTTTGAACAAAGAGACCCAGTACTTC. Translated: CASSLNKETQYF.

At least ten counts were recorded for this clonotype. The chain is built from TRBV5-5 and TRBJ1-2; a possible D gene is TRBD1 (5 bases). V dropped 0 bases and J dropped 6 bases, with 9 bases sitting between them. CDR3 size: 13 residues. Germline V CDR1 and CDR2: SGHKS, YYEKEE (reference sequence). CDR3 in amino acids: CASSLAGEDGYTF. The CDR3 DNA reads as TGTGCCAGCAGCTTGGCGGGGGAGGATGGCTACACCTTC.

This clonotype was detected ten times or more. CDR3 sequence reads: CASSSGTGVENSPLHF. The CDR3 DNA reads TGTGCCAGCAGCTCAGGGACAGGGGTGGAAAATTCACCCCTCCACTTT. The chain links TRBV7-9 to TRBJ1-6, with TRBD1 matching over 10 bases. The junction had 7 bases not matched to a gene; V was cut back by 4 bases and J by 7 bases. Germline lookup yields CDR1 SEHNR and CDR2 FQNEAQ (reference sequence). The CDR3 covers 16 residues.

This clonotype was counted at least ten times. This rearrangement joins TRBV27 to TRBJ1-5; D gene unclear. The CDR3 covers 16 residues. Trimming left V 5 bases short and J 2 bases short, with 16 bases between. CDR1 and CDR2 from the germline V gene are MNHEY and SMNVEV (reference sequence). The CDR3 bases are TGTGCCAGCAGTGGCCTGGGAGGGTTAGGCAATCAGCCCCAGCATTTT. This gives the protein CASSGLGGLGNQPQHF.

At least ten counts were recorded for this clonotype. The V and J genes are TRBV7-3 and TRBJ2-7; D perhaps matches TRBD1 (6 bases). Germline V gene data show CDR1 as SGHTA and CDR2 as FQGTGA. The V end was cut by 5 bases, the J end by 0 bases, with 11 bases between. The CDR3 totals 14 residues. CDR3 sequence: CASSRTGYSYEQYF. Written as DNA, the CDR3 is TGTGCCAGCAGCCGTACAGGGTACTCCTACGAGCAGTACTTC.

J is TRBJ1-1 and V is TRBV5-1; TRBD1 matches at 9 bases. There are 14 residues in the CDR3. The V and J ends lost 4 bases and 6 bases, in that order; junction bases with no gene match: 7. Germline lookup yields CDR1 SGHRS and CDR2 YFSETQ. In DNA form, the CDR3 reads TGCGCCAGCAGCGTCGGACAGGGGCTGTCTGAAGCTTTCTTT. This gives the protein CASSVGQGLSEAFF.

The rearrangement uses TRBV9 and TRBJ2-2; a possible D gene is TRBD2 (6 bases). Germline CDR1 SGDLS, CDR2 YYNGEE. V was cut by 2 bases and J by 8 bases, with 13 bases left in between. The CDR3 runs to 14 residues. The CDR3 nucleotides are TGTGCCAGCAGCGTGGGGGGTTTGGTGGGGGAGCTGTTTTTT. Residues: CASSVGGLVGELFF.

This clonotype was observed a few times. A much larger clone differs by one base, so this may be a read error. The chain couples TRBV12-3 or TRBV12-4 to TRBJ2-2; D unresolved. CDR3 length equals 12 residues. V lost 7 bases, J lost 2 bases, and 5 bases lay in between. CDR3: CASTNNTGELFF. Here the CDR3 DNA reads TGTGCCAGCACCAACAACACCGGGGAGCTGTTTTTT.

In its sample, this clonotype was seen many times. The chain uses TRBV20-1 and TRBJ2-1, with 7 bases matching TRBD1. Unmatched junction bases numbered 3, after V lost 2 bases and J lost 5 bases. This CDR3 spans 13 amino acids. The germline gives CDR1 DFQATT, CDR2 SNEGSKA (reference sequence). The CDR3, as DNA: TGCAGTGCTAGACAGGGGGTCCACAATGAGCAGTTCTTC. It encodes CSARQGVHNEQFF.

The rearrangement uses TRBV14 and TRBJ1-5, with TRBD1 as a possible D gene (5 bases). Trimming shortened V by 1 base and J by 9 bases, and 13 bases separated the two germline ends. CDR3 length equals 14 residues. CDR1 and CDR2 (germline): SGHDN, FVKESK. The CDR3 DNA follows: TGTGCCAGCAGCCAAGTAATGTGGGACCTGCCCCAGCATTTT. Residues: CASSQVMWDLPQHF.

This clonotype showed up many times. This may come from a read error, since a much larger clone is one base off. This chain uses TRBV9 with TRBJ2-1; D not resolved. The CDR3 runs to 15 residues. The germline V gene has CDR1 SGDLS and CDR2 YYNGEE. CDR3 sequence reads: CASSDRLTTYNEPFF. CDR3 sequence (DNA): TGTGCCAGCAGCGATCGACTCACAACCTACAATGAGCCGTTCTTC.

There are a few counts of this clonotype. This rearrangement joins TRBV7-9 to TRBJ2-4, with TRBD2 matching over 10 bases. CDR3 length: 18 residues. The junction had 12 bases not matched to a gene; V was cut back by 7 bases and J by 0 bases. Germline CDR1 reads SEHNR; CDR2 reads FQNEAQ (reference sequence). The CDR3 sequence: CASTSTAGGRLAKNIQYF. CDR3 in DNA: TGTGCCAGCACCTCTACAGCGGGGGGGCGATTAGCCAAAAACATTCAGTACTTC.

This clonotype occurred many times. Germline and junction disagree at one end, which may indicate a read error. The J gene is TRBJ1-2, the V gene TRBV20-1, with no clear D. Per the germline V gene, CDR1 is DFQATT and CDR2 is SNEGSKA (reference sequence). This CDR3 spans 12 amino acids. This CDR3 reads CSARSGNYGSTF. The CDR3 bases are TGCAGTGCTAGGTCAGGAAACTATGGCTCCACCTTC.

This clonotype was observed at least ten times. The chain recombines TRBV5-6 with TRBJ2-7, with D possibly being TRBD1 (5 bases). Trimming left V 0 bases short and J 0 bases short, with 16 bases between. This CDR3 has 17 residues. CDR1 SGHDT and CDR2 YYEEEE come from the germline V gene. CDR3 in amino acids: CASSLVGATASSYEQYF. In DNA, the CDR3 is TGTGCCAGCAGCTTGGTAGGGGCGACCGCGAGCTCCTACGAGCAGTACTTC.

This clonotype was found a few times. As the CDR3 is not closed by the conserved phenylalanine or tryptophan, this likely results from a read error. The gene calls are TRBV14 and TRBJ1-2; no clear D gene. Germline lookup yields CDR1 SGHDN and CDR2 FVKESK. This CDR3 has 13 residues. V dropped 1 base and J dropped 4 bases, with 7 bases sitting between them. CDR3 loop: CASSQGRSYGYTS. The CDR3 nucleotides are TGTGCCAGCAGCCAAGGACGGTCCTATGGCTACACCTCC.